Below are 9 T cell receptor beta chains sequenced from a single sample in a study of T cells in Graves' hyperthyroidism and ophthalmopathy. TCR beta CDR3 regions were amplified from RNA. Initially, a first-round RT-PCR of the TCR CDR3 employed the HTBI primer set. MiXCR, applied by TCRdb to the multiplex PCR reads, yields one record per CDR3 protein. The table has roughly 630,000 distinct CDR3 sequences, 15% to 19% seen once; the top ten hold around 7.8%. Sequencing was carried out using blood. The receptors here all came from a woman aged 25 to 39 with Graves' hyperthyroidism.

This clonotype appeared many times. The chain is built from TRBV7-2 and TRBJ2-1; 11 nucleotides line up with TRBD2. Germline V gene lookup returns CDR1 SGHTA and CDR2 FQGNSA. The CDR3 spans 17 residues. V trimming: 1 base; J trimming: 4 bases; junction bases outside the gene matches: 6. CDR3 protein: CASSLVQLAGDYNEQFF. The CDR3 DNA reads as TGTGCCAGCAGCTTAGTCCAACTAGCGGGAGATTACAATGAGCAGTTCTTC.

The chain couples TRBV20-1 to TRBJ2-1, with 15 bases fitting TRBD2. Germline loops: CDR1 DFQATT, CDR2 SNEGSKA (reference sequence). The CDR3 extends over 14 amino acids. V shed 7 bases and J 12 bases; nucleotides not matched to a gene: 10. In nucleotides, the CDR3 is TGCAGTGGGGCACTCCAGGGACTAGCGGGAGGGCAGTTCTTC. As protein: CSGALQGLAGGQFF.

The chain couples TRBV11-2 to TRBJ2-1, with 12 bases that match TRBD2. Trimming took 5 bases from V and 5 from J; bases not matched to a gene: 7. The CDR3 extends over 16 amino acids. Germline values: CDR1 SGHAT, CDR2 FQNNGV. CDR3 sequence reads: CASSPGLAGLNNEQFF. Written as DNA, the CDR3 is TGTGCCAGCAGCCCAGGACTAGCGGGATTAAACAATGAGCAGTTCTTC. The complete variable domain, with remaining parts taken from reference TRBV11-2 and TRBJ2-1, reads EAGVAQSPRYKIIEKRQSVAFWCNPISGHATLYWYQQILGQGPKLLIQFQNNGVVDDSQLPKDRFSAERLKGVDSTLKIQPAKLEDSAVYLCASSPGLAGLNNEQFFGPGTRLTVL.

This clonotype has at least ten counts. V is TRBV7-9 and J is TRBJ2-1, with TRBD1 matching 8 bases. The CDR3 consists of 15 residues. Germline V gene lookup returns CDR1 SEHNR and CDR2 FQNEAQ (reference sequence). Trimming took 5 bases from V and 7 from J; bases not matched to a gene: 10. The CDR3 reads CASSPRTGSANEQFF. Here the CDR3 DNA reads TGTGCCAGCAGCCCTAGGACAGGGTCGGCAAATGAGCAGTTCTTC.

This clonotype was observed a handful of times. The V call is TRBV15, the J call TRBJ2-2, with D possibly TRBD2 on 5 matching bases. Germline V CDR1 and CDR2: LNHNV, YYDKDF (reference sequence). V was trimmed by 2 bases and J by 8 bases, leaving 15 bases between them. The CDR3 is made up of 15 amino acids. CDR3 residues: CATSRTTGISGELFF. The CDR3 DNA reads TGTGCCACCAGCAGAACTACCGGGATTTCAGGGGAGCTGTTTTTT.

In this sample, this clonotype turned up many times. This sequence joins TRBV6-6 and TRBJ2-7; TRBD1 agrees at 7 bases. Germline lookup yields CDR1 MNHNY and CDR2 SVGAGI (reference sequence). The CDR3 runs 16 residues. V was pared by 2 bases and J by 6 bases, with 13 bases of the junction left unmatched. The CDR3 protein is CASSYLQTGNGAEQYF. The DNA for the CDR3 is TGTGCCAGCAGTTACCTACAGACAGGGAATGGGGCCGAGCAGTACTTC.

The table lists this clonotype with a few counts. The rearrangement uses TRBV10-3 and TRBJ2-2; TRBD2 matches 8 bases. This CDR3 is 15 amino acids long. CDR1 and CDR2 from the germline V gene are ENHRY and SYGVKD. V lost 7 bases, J lost 4 bases, and 8 bases stayed unmatched. The CDR3 DNA reads TGTGCCATCAAAGGTGGCGCGGGAGGCACCGGGGAGCTGTTTTTT. Encoded protein: CAIKGGAGGTGELFF.

This clonotype was seen ten or more times. The J gene is TRBJ2-3, the V gene TRBV12-3 or TRBV12-4; 10 nucleotides agree with TRBD2. This CDR3 is 15 amino acids long. V shed 8 bases, J shed 3 bases, and the junction held 8 bases outside the gene matches. The CDR3 coding sequence is TGTGCCAGCGCGCTAGCGGGAGTAGGGACAGATACGCAGTATTTT. This codes for CASALAGVGTDTQYF.

In its sample, this clonotype was seen many times. J is TRBJ2-5 and V is TRBV2, with TRBD2 identical over 9 bases. This CDR3 contains 17 residues. The V segment lost 2 bases and the J segment 0 bases; nucleotides outside the gene matches: 7. CDR1 SNHLY and CDR2 FYNNEI come from the germline V gene. In DNA form, the CDR3 reads TGTGCCAGCAGTGAATTTGGCGGGAGGGCCGACCAAGAGACCCAGTACTTC. Translated: CASSEFGGRADQETQYF. The full variable domain, completed using reference TRBV2 and TRBJ2-5, is EPEVTQTPSHQVTQMGQEVILRCVPISNHLYFYWYRQILGQKVEFLVSFYNNEISEKSEIFDDQFSVERPDGSNFTLKIRSTKLEDSAMYFCASSEFGGRADQETQYFGPGTRLLVL.